This passage covers 15 T cell receptor beta chains from one sample sequenced in a study of radiation and T cells in renal cell carcinoma. Time point: baseline pretreatment blood. Treatment indicated: 15 Gy SBRT to primary tumor, nephrectomy 4 weeks later. Repertoires were generated with immunoSEQ multiplex PCR, while TCRdb's copy carries only in-frame clones and drops some. Here the sample spans about 59,000 clones, around 78% being singletons. Sequenced material: blood, taken from a patient whose treatment included radiotherapy and nephrectomy. These receptors came from a man in his 60s with renal cell carcinoma.

The rearrangement links TRBV28 to TRBJ1-1, with D perhaps matching TRBD1 (5 bases). Trimming cost V 6 bases and J 5 bases, with 13 bases left between them. The CDR3 spans 13 residues. Germline V CDR1 and CDR2: MDHEN, SYDVKM. CDR3 protein: CASSPGPRTEAFF. In DNA form, the CDR3 reads TGTGCCAGCAGCCCGGGACCGCGGACTGAAGCTTTCTTT.

J is TRBJ1-1 and V is TRBV7-2, with 7 nucleotides matching TRBD1. The CDR3 spans 13 residues. The V segment lost 4 bases and the J segment 4 bases; nucleotides outside the gene matches: 3. Germline lookup yields CDR1 SGHTA and CDR2 FQGNSA. The CDR3 reads CASSSAGGTEAFF. The CDR3 region has the DNA TGTGCCAGCAGCTCGGCAGGGGGCACTGAAGCTTTCTTT. The full variable domain, in which reference TRBV7-2 and TRBJ1-1 provide the parts outside the CDR3, is GAGVSQSPSNKVTEKGKDVELRCDPISGHTALYWYRQSLGQGLEFLIYFQGNSAPDKSGLPSDRFSAERTGGSVSTLTIQRTQQEDSAVYLCASSSAGGTEAFFGQGTRLTVV.

The V gene is TRBV18, the J gene TRBJ2-5, with 7 bases identical to TRBD2. The CDR3 covers 15 residues. CDR1 is KGHSH, CDR2 LQKENI, per germline. The ends lost 6 bases at V and 5 bases at J; junction bases unmatched: 12. The CDR3 protein is CASSPYLGGMETQYF. The CDR3 nucleotides read TGTGCCAGCTCGCCCTATCTCGGGGGGATGGAGACCCAGTACTTC. Full variable domain (outside the CDR3, taken from reference TRBV18 and TRBJ2-5): NAGVMQNPRHLVRRRGQEARLRCSPMKGHSHVYWYRQLPEEGLKFMVYLQKENIIDESGMPKERFSAEFPKEGPSILRIQQVVRGDSAAYFCASSPYLGGMETQYFGPGTRLLVL.

The chain uses TRBV30 and TRBJ1-4; TRBD1 is a possible D gene (6 bases). The V gene lost 7 bases and the J gene lost 4 bases, with 19 bases spanning the gap. Germline loops: CDR1 GTSNPN, CDR2 SVGIG (reference sequence). The CDR3 covers 15 residues. The CDR3 DNA follows: TGTGCCTCAGGGCCAGGGGTTTTGGGTAATGAAAAACTGTTTTTT. Residues: CASGPGVLGNEKLFF.

This chain links TRBV18 with TRBJ1-5; TRBD1 is a possible D gene (6 bases). Trimming shortened V by 2 bases and J by 0 bases, and 20 bases separated the two germline ends. This CDR3 comprises 19 residues. Germline assignment: CDR1 KGHSH and CDR2 LQKENI. The CDR3: CASSPFGSGTPYSNQPQHF. CDR3 in DNA: TGTGCCAGCTCACCATTTGGTTCTGGGACACCCTATAGCAATCAGCCCCAGCATTTT.

This clone was seen repeatedly, ten times or more. The chain joins TRBV15 to TRBJ1-4; D remains ambiguous. The CDR3 consists of 15 residues. Per germline, CDR1 LNHNV and CDR2 YYDKDF (reference sequence). Trimming took 0 bases from V and 0 from J, leaving 5 bases between them. The CDR3 DNA follows: TGTGCCACCAGCAGAGACTCGACAACTAATGAAAAACTGTTTTTT. Translating it yields CATSRDSTTNEKLFF.

The chain has TRBV7-9 and TRBJ1-1, with 10 bases matching TRBD1. V was clipped by 4 bases and J by 3 bases; unmatched bases: 5. Per the germline V gene, CDR1 is SEHNR and CDR2 is FQNEAQ (reference sequence). The CDR3 sequence is 15 residues long. The CDR3, as DNA: TGTGCCAGCAGCTCCACGGGACAGGGGTACACTGAAGCTTTCTTT. Its protein is CASSSTGQGYTEAFF.

This chain's CDR3 is CASSLALGGYTF. In DNA form, the CDR3 reads TGTGCCAGCAGCTTAGCCTTGGGTGGCTACACCTTC. The V and J genes are TRBV7-2 and TRBJ1-2; D gene ambiguous. CDR3 length equals 12 residues. Germline V gene lookup returns CDR1 SGHTA and CDR2 FQGNSA. V lost 0 bases to trimming and J lost 7 bases, with 6 bases between them.

V is TRBV15 and J is TRBJ2-1; perhaps D is TRBD1 or TRBD2 (5 bases each). This CDR3 comprises 14 residues. Trimming took off 0 bases at V and 6 bases at J, with 9 bases between the two ends. From germline, CDR1 is LNHNV and CDR2 YYDKDF (reference sequence). The CDR3 nucleotides are TGTGCCACCAGCAGAGATCAGGGACGCAATGAGCAGTTCTTC. Translation gives CATSRDQGRNEQFF.

The chain carries TRBV19 and TRBJ1-6; D is unresolved. The CDR3 runs 14 residues. With 0 bases removed from V and 10 bases from J, the gap between germline ends came to 10 bases. CDR1 and CDR2 (germline): LNHDA, SQIVND (reference sequence). CDR3 protein: CASSIEVGRSPLHF. The CDR3 DNA reads as TGTGCCAGTAGTATAGAGGTCGGGAGATCACCCCTCCACTTT.

The chain recombines TRBV10-2 with TRBJ1-1; D may be TRBD1 (5 bases). Germline-derived CDR1 and CDR2 are WSHSY and SAAADI. The V gene lost 7 bases and the J gene lost 0 bases, with 12 bases spanning the gap. The CDR3 has 14 residues. The CDR3 DNA follows: TGCGCCAGCACTACCGGGACCGTGAACACTGAAGCTTTCTTT. This sequence encodes CASTTGTVNTEAFF.

The V and J genes are TRBV9 and TRBJ1-5; D not resolved. Germline V gives CDR1 SGDLS, CDR2 YYNGEE. This CDR3 contains 15 residues. The V and J ends lost 3 bases and 0 bases respectively, with 10 bases between them. CDR3 in DNA: TGTGCCAGCAGCGAGACGGGAAATAGCAATCAGCCCCAGCATTTT. Translating it yields CASSETGNSNQPQHF.

V usage is TRBV30 and J usage is TRBJ1-5, with 9 bases matching TRBD1. The CDR3 is 17 residues long. V dropped 1 base and J dropped 2; count of bases not matched to a gene: 9. Germline CDR1 is GTSNPN and CDR2 is SVGIG (reference sequence). CDR3 sequence: CAWSAQGASFGNQPQHF. CDR3 nucleotide sequence: TGTGCCTGGAGTGCACAGGGGGCAAGCTTTGGCAATCAGCCCCAGCATTTT.

The chain joins TRBV6-5 to TRBJ1-2; D might be TRBD1 (5 bases). V lost 0 bases and J 4 bases, leaving 15 bases between the germline ends. The CDR3 is 16 residues long. Germline CDR1 and CDR2: MNHEY and SVGAGI. The CDR3 protein is CASSYSGQAKAYGYTF. CDR3 nucleotide sequence: TGTGCCAGCAGTTACTCGGGGCAGGCGAAGGCCTATGGCTACACCTTC.

The rearrangement joins TRBV18 to TRBJ2-3; 9 positions match TRBD1. CDR3 length: 16 amino acids. Trimming at V came to 4 bases and at J to 5 bases, leaving 10 bases not matched to a gene. Germline V CDR1 and CDR2: KGHSH, LQKENI. The CDR3 region has the DNA TGTGCCAGCTCACGGAACTCGGGACAGGGCCAAGATACGCAGTATTTT. Protein product: CASSRNSGQGQDTQYF.